Detailed here is one T cell receptor beta chain. It may be a read error: a sequence one base away is much more abundant. With iRepertoire HTBI primers and Arm-PCR of CDR3 regions, TCR beta libraries were built. Via MiXCR, TCRdb re-called the multiplex PCR reads, giving one row per CDR3 protein. The sample has about 530,000 distinct CDR3 sequences, 15% to 20% seen once. This sample was included in a study of regulatory T cells in long-lasting Graves disease. The time point was: newly diagnosed GD, antithyroid drugs for less than 3 months. The authors made the TCR library using RNA they extracted from PBMCs. Trimming removed 10 bases from V and 2 bases from J, with 11 bases in between. This CDR3 spans 12 amino acids. Germline V gives CDR1 SNHLY, CDR2 FYNNEI. This sample also belongs to another study, concerning T cells in Graves' hyperthyroidism and ophthalmopathy. As that study records: Initially, a first-round RT-PCR of the TCR CDR3 employed the HTBI primer set. Ophthalmopathy, which appeared later, was predicted by the model a median 6.5 months before onset.

The receptor was derived from a woman aged 40-60 years with Graves disease. This material consisted of peripheral blood mononuclear cells (PBMCs), taken at new diagnosis, from a patient treated with antithyroid drugs. This chain connects TRBV2 to TRBJ1-2; unclear D gene. The DNA of the CDR3 is TGTGCCAACACGCAAGAAAACTATGGCTACACCTTC. Its translation: CANTQENYGYTF.